One and the same sample provided the 22 T cell receptor beta chains below, sequenced in a study of T cell responses to AZD1222 COVID-19 vaccine. The protocol was immunoSEQ multiplex PCR, while the TCRdb copy is restricted to in-frame clones and leaves out a portion. The data contain around 97,000 clones, 90% to 95% of them singletons. Material: peripheral blood, obtained on day 0 of AZD1222 vaccination. All receptors derive from an adult in good health.

The chain has TRBV4-2 and TRBJ1-3; a possible D gene is TRBD1 (5 bases). Trimming cost V 6 bases and J 8 bases, with 17 bases left between them. The CDR3 contains 14 residues. CDR1 and CDR2 (germline): LGHNA, YNFKEQ. The CDR3 spells CASRPLGTVDTIYF. For the CDR3, the DNA is TGTGCCAGCAGGCCCCTCGGGACGGTAGACACCATATATTTT.

The rearrangement uses TRBV28 and TRBJ1-5; D is unclear. Germline loops: CDR1 MDHEN, CDR2 SYDVKM. The ends were cut back, 2 bases at V and 0 bases at J, with 8 bases in the middle. The CDR3 runs to 15 residues. The DNA of the CDR3 is TGTGCCAGCAGTTTAACGGATTATAGCAATCAGCCCCAGCATTTT. It codes for CASSLTDYSNQPQHF.

On this clone itself: Germline is not matched at one junction end, which may reflect a read error. The V and J genes are TRBV7-9 and TRBJ2-3, with 9 nucleotides matching TRBD2. The CDR3 consists of 15 residues. Germline-derived CDR1 and CDR2 are SEHNR and FQNEAQ (reference sequence). CDR3 in DNA: TGTGCCAGCAGCCTAGCGGGGTCAAGCACAGATACGCAGTATTTT. Protein sequence: CASSLAGSSTDTQYF.

CDR3 protein: CASSESRGITEAFF. The CDR3, as DNA: TGCGCCAGCAGTGAGTCGAGGGGGATCACTGAAGCTTTCTTT. This sequence joins TRBV10-1 and TRBJ1-1, with a possible D match to TRBD1 (6 bases). The CDR3 extends over 14 amino acids. The V end was cut by 0 bases, the J end by 4 bases, with 9 bases between. CDR1 and CDR2 from the germline V gene are WNHNN and SYGVQD (reference sequence).

The chain has TRBV28 and TRBJ2-5, with no clear D. Trimming removed 2 bases from V and 5 bases from J, with 9 bases in between. The CDR3 is made up of 13 amino acids. Germline CDR1 and CDR2: MDHEN and SYDVKM. The CDR3 loop is CASSLVRFETQYF. In DNA, the CDR3 is TGTGCCAGCAGTTTAGTTCGGTTTGAGACCCAGTACTTC.

V usage is TRBV28 and J usage is TRBJ1-2; 7 bases are a match to TRBD1. The junction had 13 bases not matched to a gene; V was cut back by 5 bases and J by 7 bases. The germline CDR1 and CDR2 sequences are MDHEN and SYDVKM. The CDR3 loop spans 15 amino acids. CDR3: CASSAPGTATLGYTF. DNA of the CDR3: TGTGCCAGCAGTGCTCCCGGGACAGCGACCCTTGGCTACACCTTC.

Only one count was recorded for this clone. The chain has TRBV6-1 and TRBJ2-1; D not certain. Germline V gives CDR1 MNHNS, CDR2 SASEGT. V gave up 1 base and J gave up 0 bases, with 22 bases separating them. This CDR3 has 20 residues. CDR3 sequence (DNA): TGTGCCAGCAGTGAAGGGGAAGGGCGAAGATCCGTTAGCTCCTACAATGAGCAGTTCTTC. Amino acids: CASSEGEGRRSVSSYNEQFF.

This clone was seen a single time. V and J are TRBV20-1 and TRBJ2-3; the D is unclear. V was clipped by 6 bases and J by 6 bases, with 10 bases between them. Germline CDR1 DFQATT, CDR2 SNEGSKA (reference sequence). This CDR3 has 11 residues. The DNA of the CDR3 is TGCAGTGCCCCAGTGGGGGATACGCAGTATTTT. Translated: CSAPVGDTQYF.

The rearrangement links TRBV5-4 to TRBJ2-1; no reliable D call. CDR1 is SGHNT, CDR2 YYREEE, per germline (reference sequence). Trimming pared 4 bases from V and 0 bases from J, leaving 8 bases between. This CDR3 region has 14 residues. The CDR3 DNA reads as TGTGCCAGCAGCCCTAAGGCCTCCTACAATGAGCAGTTCTTC. This gives the protein CASSPKASYNEQFF.

This chain joins TRBV18 and TRBJ2-2, with 7 bases that match TRBD1. The J segment lost 1 base and the V segment lost 3 bases, leaving 5 bases of the junction unmatched. The V gene's germline CDR1 is KGHSH and CDR2 LQKENI. The CDR3 contains 16 residues. CDR3 nucleotides: TGTGCCAGCTCACCTCGGGACAGCAAGAACACCGGGGAGCTGTTTTTT. Amino acids: CASSPRDSKNTGELFF.

The chain carries TRBV28 and TRBJ2-1; D is undetermined. CDR3 length: 14 residues. The V gene's germline CDR1 is MDHEN and CDR2 SYDVKM. Trimming took 8 bases from V and 0 from J, leaving 11 bases between them. The CDR3 DNA is TGTGCCAGCGAAACCCAGTCCTCCTACAATGAGCAGTTCTTC. Amino acids: CASETQSSYNEQFF.

DNA of the CDR3: TGTGCCAGTAGTTTTGGACAGTTGAACACTGAAGCTTTCTTT. Translated, it gives CASSFGQLNTEAFF. The chain couples TRBV19 to TRBJ1-1; tentatively, D is TRBD1 (6 bases). Looked up from germline, CDR1 is LNHDA and CDR2 is SQIVND (reference sequence). This CDR3 region has 14 residues. Trimming shortened V by 5 bases and J by 0 bases, and 10 bases separated the two germline ends.

The DNA for the CDR3 is TGTGCCAGCAGCCACGCACAGGGGGGTGACTATGGCTACACCTTC. It translates to CASSHAQGGDYGYTF. The chain uses TRBV13 and TRBJ1-2; 8 bases map to TRBD1. There are 15 residues in the CDR3. Germline CDR1 reads PRHDT; CDR2 reads FYEKMQ (reference sequence). V lost 5 bases, J lost 3 bases, and 8 bases stayed unmatched.

The J gene is TRBJ2-7, the V gene TRBV7-2; D not certain. V gave up 5 bases and J gave up 6 bases, with 20 bases separating them. The germline V gene encodes CDR1 SGHTA and CDR2 FQGNSA. The CDR3 consists of 15 residues. The CDR3 here is CASSLGSLVLAEQYF. Here the CDR3 DNA reads TGTGCCAGCAGCCTCGGCAGTTTGGTTTTGGCCGAGCAGTACTTC. Variable domain in full (rest from reference TRBV7-2 and TRBJ2-7): GAGVSQSPSNKVTEKGKDVELRCDPISGHTALYWYRQSLGQGLEFLIYFQGNSAPDKSGLPSDRFSAERTGGSVSTLTIQRTQQEDSAVYLCASSLGSLVLAEQYFGPGTRLTVT.

V and J are TRBV5-5 and TRBJ2-7; weak D call: TRBD1 (6 bases). CDR1 and CDR2 from the germline V gene are SGHKS and YYEKEE (reference sequence). The CDR3 contains 13 residues. The germline V and J ends were trimmed by 3 bases and 2 bases, with 9 bases remaining between them. CDR3: CASSWTDTYEQYF. CDR3 nucleotide sequence: TGTGCCAGCAGCTGGACAGACACCTACGAGCAGTACTTC. Drawing the rest from reference TRBV5-5 and TRBJ2-7, the complete variable domain is DAGVTQSPTHLIKTRGQQVTLRCSPISGHKSVSWYQQVLGQGPQFIFQYYEKEERGRGNFPDRFSARQFPNYSSELNVNALLLGDSALYLCASSWTDTYEQYFGPGTRLTVT.

This chain connects TRBV3-1 (or the pseudogene TRBV3-2) to TRBJ2-3; D ambiguous. Trimming left V 3 bases short and J 11 bases short, with 9 bases between. Germline V CDR1 and CDR2: LGHDT, YNNKEL (reference sequence). The CDR3 contains 11 residues. Here the CDR3 reads CASSHSGEQYF. CDR3 coding DNA: TGTGCCAGCAGCCACTCGGGTGAGCAGTATTTT.

The chain employs TRBV15 and TRBJ2-7; 9 nucleotides agree with TRBD1. The germline V gene encodes CDR1 LNHNV and CDR2 YYDKDF (reference sequence). With V trimmed by 0 bases and J by 3 bases, 6 bases remained unmatched. The CDR3 contains 16 residues. CDR3 DNA: TGTGCCACCAGCAGAGATCCCGGGACAGGGTTCTACGAGCAGTACTTC. It specifies CATSRDPGTGFYEQYF.

This chain joins TRBV15 and TRBJ2-7, with 12 positions matching TRBD2. The V gene end was trimmed by 3 bases and the J gene end by 3 bases; junction bases not matched to a gene: 3. Germline V CDR1 and CDR2: LNHNV, YYDKDF (reference sequence). This CDR3 is 15 amino acids long. In nucleotides, the CDR3 is TGTGCCACCAGCAGTCTAGCGGGAGGGATCTACGAGCAGTACTTC. Encoded protein: CATSSLAGGIYEQYF.

The chain joins TRBV28 to TRBJ1-5; unclear D gene. Germline V lookup: CDR1 MDHEN, CDR2 SYDVKM. The CDR3 is 12 residues long. V lost 4 bases, J lost 6 bases, and 7 bases lay in between. In nucleotides, the CDR3 is TGTGCCAGCAGTTGGGCTCGTCAGCCCCAGCATTTT. It encodes CASSWARQPQHF.

The rearrangement joins TRBV19 to TRBJ2-7; 9 bases map to TRBD1. This CDR3 contains 15 residues. The germline CDR1 and CDR2 sequences are LNHDA and SQIVND (reference sequence). V lost 6 bases, J lost 5 bases, and 11 bases stayed unmatched. The CDR3 region is CASRVRDRALDEQYF. The CDR3, as DNA: TGTGCCAGTAGAGTCCGGGACAGGGCCCTCGACGAGCAGTACTTC.

The chain carries TRBV7-2 and TRBJ2-2, with D possibly being TRBD2 (5 bases). Looked up from germline, CDR1 is SGHTA and CDR2 is FQGNSA. Trimming took off 6 bases at V and 4 bases at J, with 9 bases between the two ends. The CDR3 has 13 amino acids. CDR3 residues: CASSTAVTGELFF. In DNA, the CDR3 is TGTGCCAGCAGTACAGCGGTCACCGGGGAGCTGTTTTTT. The full variable domain, rest sourced from reference TRBV7-2 and TRBJ2-2, is GAGVSQSPSNKVTEKGKDVELRCDPISGHTALYWYRQSLGQGLEFLIYFQGNSAPDKSGLPSDRFSAERTGGSVSTLTIQRTQQEDSAVYLCASSTAVTGELFFGEGSRLTVL.

CDR3 coding DNA: TGTGCCAGCAGTTTAACAGGGATTGGCTACACCTTC. It encodes CASSLTGIGYTF. The chain uses TRBV28 and TRBJ1-2; possible D gene TRBD1, 6 bases. Per the germline V gene, CDR1 is MDHEN and CDR2 is SYDVKM. V lost 2 bases and J lost 7, with 8 bases in between. The CDR3 sequence is 12 residues long.